These 29 T cell receptor beta chains came from one sample sequenced in a study of blood T cell repertoires in COVID-19 (dated by TCRdb to about 2020). Libraries were prepared through the immunoSEQ multiplex PCR assay. This is the immuneACCESS table as TCRdb keeps it, with only in-frame sequences that have V and J called. A part of the clones is gone; compared with another copy, unresolved V genes explain less than half, and the rest is unexplained. The sample has about 160,000 clones on record, about 88% of them singletons. The top ten clones comprise roughly 5% of the sample. Sequenced: peripheral blood. The origin of the receptors is a woman in her forties or fifties with COVID-19, enrolled during active disease.

The chain has TRBV19 and TRBJ1-6; the match to TRBD1 covers 7 bases. CDR1 LNHDA and CDR2 SQIVND come from the germline V gene (reference sequence). Trimming removed 8 bases from V and 8 bases from J; junction bases left unmatched: 6. The CDR3 has 13 amino acids. CDR3 amino acids: CASPGTEDSPLHF. For the CDR3, the DNA is TGTGCCAGTCCCGGGACAGAGGATTCACCCCTCCACTTT.

The chain combines TRBV7-2 with TRBJ1-4; D gene uncertain. Germline V gene sequence: CDR1 SGHTA, CDR2 FQGNSA. V gave up 1 base and J gave up 8 bases, with 17 bases separating them. This CDR3 spans 16 amino acids. The chain's CDR3 is CASSLEVGRKAEKLFF. CDR3 nucleotide sequence: TGTGCCAGCAGCTTAGAGGTGGGCCGGAAGGCGGAAAAACTGTTTTTT.

The table lists this clone with a count of one. The chain has TRBV7-6 and TRBJ2-3; no firm D call. V gave up 0 bases and J gave up 0 bases, with 4 bases separating them. CDR1 is SGHVS, CDR2 FNYEAQ, per germline. CDR3 length: 14 amino acids. In DNA, the CDR3 is TGTGCCAGCAGCTTAGCCCTTAGCACAGATACGCAGTATTTT. Protein sequence: CASSLALSTDTQYF.

The gene calls are TRBV11-3 and TRBJ1-2, with D maybe TRBD1 (6 bases). Trimming took 0 bases from V and 8 from J, leaving 13 bases between them. CDR1 is SGHNT and CDR2 is YENEEA in the germline V gene. CDR3 length: 14 amino acids. The CDR3 loop reads CASSLEGAGGGYTF. As DNA, the CDR3 is TGTGCCAGCAGCTTAGAAGGTGCGGGGGGCGGCTACACCTTC.

The chain recombines TRBV6-1 with TRBJ1-5; D unresolved. Germline loops: CDR1 MNHNS, CDR2 SASEGT. There are 16 residues in the CDR3. V was clipped by 2 bases and J by 7 bases, with 18 bases between them. CDR3 sequence: CASSEYFGWGGQPQHF. As DNA, the CDR3 is TGTGCCAGCAGTGAATATTTTGGTTGGGGAGGGCAGCCCCAGCATTTT.

The chain joins TRBV6-5 to TRBJ1-2; D is perhaps TRBD1 (5 bases). Trimming removed 3 bases at V and 4 bases at J, with 15 bases between. Germline V gene data show CDR1 as MNHEY and CDR2 as SVGAGI. The CDR3 is 15 amino acids. CDR3 DNA: TGTGCCAGCAGTTATAACCAGGGTGGCTTCTATGGCTACACCTTC. Amino acids: CASSYNQGGFYGYTF.

The genes are TRBV7-2 and TRBJ1-5; 8 bases agree with TRBD1. CDR1 and CDR2 (germline): SGHTA, FQGNSA. This CDR3 is 17 amino acids long. V dropped 5 bases and J dropped 0; count of bases not matched to a gene: 9. The CDR3 DNA reads as TGTGCCAGCAGCGCAACAACAGGGGGTTATAGCAATCAGCCCCAGCATTTT. This encodes CASSATTGGYSNQPQHF.

The chain is built from TRBV4-3 and TRBJ2-7, with TRBD1 identical over 8 bases. The length of the CDR3 is 15 residues. Unmatched junction bases numbered 6, after V lost 1 base and J lost 4 bases. Per the germline V gene, CDR1 is LGHNA and CDR2 is YSLEER. The CDR3 is CASSQARDRRYEQYF. CDR3 bases: TGCGCCAGCAGCCAAGCTAGGGACAGGCGGTACGAGCAGTACTTC.

The chain uses TRBV28 and TRBJ2-7, with 12 positions matching TRBD1. This CDR3 region has 15 residues. Germline-derived CDR1 and CDR2 are MDHEN and SYDVKM. With 4 bases clipped from V and 4 bases from J, the junction kept 5 bases outside the gene matches. CDR3 region: CASSSAGQGAYEQYF. In DNA, the CDR3 is TGTGCCAGCAGTTCGGCGGGACAGGGGGCGTACGAGCAGTACTTC.

CDR3 amino acids: CASSLGPGAYEQYF. As DNA, the CDR3 is TGTGCCAGCAGTTTAGGGCCGGGAGCCTACGAGCAGTACTTC. V gene TRBV27 combines with J gene TRBJ2-7; a possible D gene is TRBD2 (6 bases). The CDR3 totals 14 residues. Trimming shortened V by 2 bases and J by 2 bases, and 10 bases separated the two germline ends. Germline loops: CDR1 MNHEY, CDR2 SMNVEV (reference sequence).

In regard to this clone: Other nucleotide sequences from this sample produce the same CDR3. The gene calls are TRBV30 and TRBJ2-7; D possibly corresponds to TRBD2 (5 bases). V shed 0 bases and J shed 3 bases, with 6 bases lying between them. Germline V lookup: CDR1 GTSNPN, CDR2 SVGIG (reference sequence). CDR3 size: 12 residues. The CDR3, as DNA: TGTGCCTGGAGTGTCGGGGTCTACGAGCAGTACTTC. Its translation: CAWSVGVYEQYF. The entire variable domain, with the rest obtained from reference TRBV30 and TRBJ2-7, is as follows: SQTIHQWPATLVQPVGSPLSLECTVEGTSNPNLYWYRQAAGRGLQLLFYSVGIGQISSEVPQNLSASRPQDRQFILSSKKLLLSDSGFYLCAWSVGVYEQYFGPGTRLTVT.

This sequence joins TRBV11-3 and TRBJ1-1; TRBD1 is a possible D gene (6 bases). This CDR3 is built from 15 residues. Germline V gene lookup returns CDR1 SGHNT and CDR2 YENEEA. Trimming stripped 5 bases from V and 0 bases from J, with 13 bases between. The CDR3 nucleotides are TGTGCCAGCAGCGCCGGACAGTCGATGAACACTGAAGCTTTCTTT. It encodes CASSAGQSMNTEAFF.

This chain joins TRBV4-1 and TRBJ2-5; tentatively, D is TRBD1 (6 bases). The CDR3 has 14 amino acids. V gave up 3 bases and J gave up 0 bases, with 8 bases separating them. Germline-derived CDR1 and CDR2 are MGHRA and YSYEKL. The CDR3 sequence: CASSHGQNQETQYF. CDR3 coding DNA: TGCGCCAGCAGCCACGGACAGAACCAAGAGACCCAGTACTTC.

The V gene is TRBV7-9, the J gene TRBJ2-7; D unclear. V dropped 5 bases and J dropped 2 bases, with 7 bases sitting between them. This CDR3 spans 12 amino acids. Germline CDR1 SEHNR, CDR2 FQNEAQ (reference sequence). CDR3 protein: CASSPLAYEQYF. The CDR3 coding sequence is TGTGCCAGCAGCCCCCTCGCCTACGAGCAGTACTTC.

The chain couples TRBV6-4 to TRBJ2-3; D unresolved. CDR3 length: 14 amino acids. The V and J ends lost 2 bases and 0 bases respectively, with 6 bases between them. Germline V lookup: CDR1 MRHNA, CDR2 SNTAGT. CDR3 loop: CASSDGRSTDTQYF. The DNA for the CDR3 is TGTGCCAGCAGTGACGGTAGAAGCACAGATACGCAGTATTTT.

The chain combines TRBV6-4 with TRBJ2-3, with 9 bases that match TRBD2. The CDR3 covers 16 residues. V trimming: 0 bases; J trimming: 4 bases; junction bases outside the gene matches: 5. CDR1 and CDR2 (germline): MRHNA, SNTAGT. CDR3 protein: CASSDSGGGAPDTQYF. The DNA of the CDR3 is TGTGCCAGCAGTGACTCTGGCGGGGGGGCCCCAGATACGCAGTATTTT.

The chain is built from TRBV4-2 and TRBJ2-1, with 7 bases that match TRBD2. Germline-derived CDR1 and CDR2 are LGHNA and YNFKEQ. The trim removed 4 bases at V and 2 bases at J, leaving 8 bases unmatched. The CDR3 contains 16 residues. The CDR3 spells CASSPRWGGAYNEQFF. Here the CDR3 DNA reads TGTGCCAGCAGCCCAAGATGGGGGGGGGCCTACAATGAGCAGTTCTTC.

The chain joins TRBV7-9 to TRBJ2-5; 9 bases are a match to TRBD1. Germline V gene data show CDR1 as SEHNR and CDR2 as FQNEAQ (reference sequence). The length of the CDR3 is 16 residues. Trimming at V came to 3 bases and at J to 5 bases, leaving 10 bases not matched to a gene. The chain's CDR3 is CASSFLAGQGRETQYF. The CDR3 DNA reads as TGTGCCAGCAGCTTCTTAGCTGGACAGGGGAGGGAGACCCAGTACTTC.

The rearrangement links TRBV7-9 to TRBJ1-5; D unresolved. V lost 5 bases and J lost 0, with 8 bases in between. The CDR3 length is 14 residues. Germline CDR1 is SEHNR and CDR2 is FQNEAQ (reference sequence). CDR3 in DNA: TGTGCCAGCAGCGGAGCTAATAGCAATCAGCCCCAGCATTTT. Translation: CASSGANSNQPQHF.

The chain carries TRBV20-1 and TRBJ2-5, with TRBD2 identical over 15 bases. The germline V gene encodes CDR1 DFQATT and CDR2 SNEGSKA (reference sequence). The CDR3 extends over 18 amino acids. V lost 3 bases to trimming and J lost 0 bases; unmatched junction nucleotides: 8. Written as DNA, the CDR3 is TGCAGTGCTAGTCCTCCCGGGACTAGCGGGGGGTACCAAGAGACCCAGTACTTC. This translates into CSASPPGTSGGYQETQYF.

Only a few counts were recorded for this clone. Other DNA sequences in the sample encode the same CDR3. The chain has TRBV27 and TRBJ1-3; D might be TRBD1 (6 bases). Per the germline V gene, CDR1 is MNHEY and CDR2 is SMNVEV (reference sequence). The CDR3 covers 14 residues. V shed 2 bases and J shed 2 bases, with 7 bases lying between them. This CDR3 reads CASSLRGTGNTIYF. The CDR3 DNA reads TGTGCCAGCAGTTTAAGGGGGACTGGAAACACCATATATTTT.

This clone was counted once. V usage is TRBV13 and J usage is TRBJ2-6; possible D gene TRBD2, 7 bases. This CDR3 comprises 18 residues. Per the germline V gene, CDR1 is PRHDT and CDR2 is FYEKMQ (reference sequence). V was shortened by 5 bases and J by 0 bases, with 17 bases between the two germline ends. The CDR3 DNA sequence: TGTGCCAGCAGCCCTGCGGGGGCAGGATTCTCTGGGGCCAACGTCCTGACTTTC. Its protein product is CASSPAGAGFSGANVLTF.

V gene TRBV25-1 combines with J gene TRBJ1-5; D perhaps matches TRBD1 (5 bases). V was shortened by 9 bases and J by 6 bases, with 27 bases between the two germline ends. Germline CDR1 reads MGHDK; CDR2 reads SYGVNS. The CDR3 loop spans 17 amino acids. CDR3 bases: TGTGCCAGAGTGGGATTTTTCAGACAGCTCAATGGTCAGCCCCAGCATTTT. The encoded protein is CARVGFFRQLNGQPQHF.

The genes are TRBV6-6 and TRBJ1-5; 9 bases are shared with TRBD1. The V segment lost 5 bases and the J segment 6 bases; nucleotides outside the gene matches: 5. This CDR3 comprises 14 residues. Germline V lookup: CDR1 MNHNY, CDR2 SVGAGI (reference sequence). The CDR3 is CASSPGQGGQPQHF. The CDR3 DNA reads TGTGCCAGCAGTCCGGGACAGGGTGGTCAGCCCCAGCATTTT.

The V gene is TRBV28, the J gene TRBJ1-4; TRBD1 aligns across 9 bases. Germline CDR1 and CDR2: MDHEN and SYDVKM. This CDR3 region has 14 residues. Germline trimming cut 4 bases from V and 6 bases from J; bases unmatched to any gene: 3. In nucleotides, the CDR3 is TGTGCCAGCAGTTCACAGGGGGCCGATGAAAAACTGTTTTTT. It encodes CASSSQGADEKLFF.

The CDR3 nucleotides are TGTGCCAGCAGCTCCCTATGGACGGGAGGGGATAATTCACCCCTCCACTTT. It codes for CASSSLWTGGDNSPLHF. V gene TRBV28 combines with J gene TRBJ1-6, with D possibly matching TRBD1 (5 bases). The CDR3 covers 17 residues. The V end lost 6 bases, the J end lost 5 bases, and 20 bases lay between the germline ends. Germline V gene sequence: CDR1 MDHEN, CDR2 SYDVKM.

This chain uses TRBV7-2 with TRBJ1-6; tentative D call: TRBD1 (6 bases). The germline V and J ends were trimmed by 5 bases and 5 bases, with 16 bases remaining between them. Germline values: CDR1 SGHTA, CDR2 FQGNSA. This CDR3 is built from 16 residues. CDR3 sequence (DNA): TGTGCCAGCAGCCGCCATACAGGGTATGATAATTCACCCCTCCACTTT. Its protein product is CASSRHTGYDNSPLHF.

The chain combines TRBV2 with TRBJ2-1, with TRBD2 identical over 9 bases. The CDR3 loop spans 13 amino acids. J was trimmed by 7 bases and V by 4 bases; bases with no gene match: 2. The V gene's germline CDR1 is SNHLY and CDR2 FYNNEI. This CDR3 reads CASSGLAGNEQFF. CDR3 in DNA: TGTGCCAGCAGTGGGCTAGCGGGGAATGAGCAGTTCTTC.

This clone occurred a few times. The chain joins TRBV27 to TRBJ2-7, with TRBD2 matching 11 bases. The CDR3 is 15 residues long. V shed 6 bases and J 0 bases; nucleotides not matched to a gene: 4. CDR1 and CDR2 (germline): MNHEY, SMNVEV (reference sequence). The CDR3 loop reads CASRPTSGNSYEQYF. CDR3 nucleotide sequence: TGTGCCAGCAGACCGACTAGCGGGAACTCCTACGAGCAGTACTTC.